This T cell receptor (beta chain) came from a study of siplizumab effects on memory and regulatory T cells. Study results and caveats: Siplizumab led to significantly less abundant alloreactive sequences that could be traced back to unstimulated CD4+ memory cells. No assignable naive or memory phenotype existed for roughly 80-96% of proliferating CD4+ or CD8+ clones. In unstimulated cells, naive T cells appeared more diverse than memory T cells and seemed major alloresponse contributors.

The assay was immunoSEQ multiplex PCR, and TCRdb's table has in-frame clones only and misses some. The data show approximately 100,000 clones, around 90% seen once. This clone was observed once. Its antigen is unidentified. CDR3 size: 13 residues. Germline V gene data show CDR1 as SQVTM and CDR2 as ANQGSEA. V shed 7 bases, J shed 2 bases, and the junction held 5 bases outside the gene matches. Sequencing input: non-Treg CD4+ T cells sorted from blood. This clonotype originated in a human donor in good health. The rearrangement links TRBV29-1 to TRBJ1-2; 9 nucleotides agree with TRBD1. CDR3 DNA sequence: TGCAGCGCTGGGACAGGGAGCAACTATGGCTACACCTTC. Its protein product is CSAGTGSNYGYTF. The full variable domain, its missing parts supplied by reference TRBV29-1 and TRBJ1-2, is SAVISQKPSRDICQRGTSLTIQCQVDSQVTMMFWYRQQPGQSLTLIATANQGSEATYESGFVIDKFPISRPNLTFSTLTVSNMSPEDSSIYLCSAGTGSNYGYTFGSGTRLTVV.